This record covers a single T cell receptor (beta chain). V was trimmed by 2 bases and J by 0 bases, leaving 11 bases between them. Looked up from germline, CDR1 is KGHSH and CDR2 is LQKENI. The CDR3 length is 16 residues. As part of library construction, unique molecular identifiers were attached to individual cDNA molecules. TCRdb re-called the 5' RACE reads through MiXCR, storing one row per CDR3 protein. Of 55,000 to 75,000 distinct CDR3 sequences in the sample, 10% to 15% are singletons; the top ten hold around 1.7%. These data originate in a study of early T cells in non-severe SARS-CoV-2 infection. Study-level information: Unpaired chains resulted from sequencing bulk RNA of unsorted whole blood.

Sequencing was performed on whole blood. The rearrangement links TRBV18 to TRBJ1-3; D remains ambiguous. This sequence was found in an adult who was a healthcare worker with PCR-confirmed SARS-CoV-2 infection or an uninfected control (not recorded which). In nucleotides, the CDR3 is TGTGCCAGCTCACCAGGGAACGGCCGCTCTGGAAACACCATATATTTT. This gives the protein CASSPGNGRSGNTIYF.